Below, 20 T cell receptor beta chains from the same sample are listed, as sequenced in a study of blood T cell repertoires in COVID-19. Data came from immunoSEQ multiplex PCR; TCRdb stores just in-frame clones and leaves some out. The sample shows about 200,000 clones, 82% of them seen only once. The sequenced sample was peripheral blood. All receptors come from a woman aged 40-49 years with acute or convalescent COVID-19.

The rearrangement uses TRBV20-1 and TRBJ1-1, with D tentatively TRBD1 (6 bases). The V and J ends lost 3 bases and 0 bases respectively, with 23 bases between them. The CDR3 covers 18 residues. The germline V gene has CDR1 DFQATT and CDR2 SNEGSKA (reference sequence). CDR3 nucleotide sequence: TGCAGTGCTAGTCCAAGCGGACAGCCGAGCGTTATGAACACTGAAGCTTTCTTT. Its protein is CSASPSGQPSVMNTEAFF.

This clone appeared a few times. V and J are TRBV6-1 and TRBJ1-2, with D uncertain. CDR3 length: 14 amino acids. Germline assignment: CDR1 MNHNS and CDR2 SASEGT. Trimming removed 2 bases at V and 8 bases at J, with 15 bases between. DNA for the CDR3: TGTGCCAGCAGTGAATGGACCGCCTCGGGGGGCTACACCTTC. It yields the protein CASSEWTASGGYTF.

The chain combines TRBV3-1 (or the pseudogene TRBV3-2) with TRBJ2-7; 11 positions agree with TRBD2. The CDR3 has 15 residues. Trimming cost V 1 base and J 3 bases; bases outside gene matches: 2. Germline lookup yields CDR1 LGHDT and CDR2 YNNKEL (reference sequence). The CDR3 nucleotides read TGTGCCAGCAGCCAAGGACTAGCGGGGCTCTACGAGCAGTACTTC. Protein: CASSQGLAGLYEQYF.

V is TRBV30 and J is TRBJ1-5; 12 nucleotides agree with TRBD1. This CDR3 has 12 amino acids. Germline CDR1 reads GTSNPN; CDR2 reads SVGIG (reference sequence). J gave up 7 bases and V 5 bases, and 0 bases lay outside the gene matches. The CDR3 loop reads CAWGTGGQPQHF. For the CDR3, the DNA is TGTGCCTGGGGGACAGGGGGCCAGCCCCAGCATTTT.

The chain has TRBV18 and TRBJ2-5, with D unresolved. V was pared by 0 bases and J by 6 bases, with 8 bases between. The CDR3 is made up of 13 amino acids. Germline V lookup: CDR1 KGHSH, CDR2 LQKENI. The CDR3 sequence: CASSPPGPKTQYF. The CDR3 DNA reads as TGTGCCAGCTCACCACCGGGCCCAAAGACCCAGTACTTC.

About this clone itself: The same CDR3 also results from other DNA sequences found in this sample. V usage is TRBV9 and J usage is TRBJ2-3; D perhaps matches TRBD2 (6 bases). CDR1 and CDR2 from the germline V gene are SGDLS and YYNGEE. The CDR3 contains 16 residues. Between the trimmed V and J ends, which lost 0 bases and 0 bases, there was a span of 11 bases. The CDR3 sequence: CASSVVPSGSTDTQYF. CDR3 nucleotides: TGTGCCAGCAGCGTAGTCCCCAGCGGGAGCACAGATACGCAGTATTTT.

CDR3 loop: CASSYSRAPVAEQYF. CDR3 bases: TGTGCCAGCAGTTACTCGAGAGCTCCAGTAGCCGAGCAGTACTTC. J is TRBJ2-7 and V is TRBV6-2 or TRBV6-3; no firm D call. CDR3 length: 15 residues. The V and J ends lost 0 bases and 6 bases respectively, with 15 bases between them. Germline CDR1 and CDR2: MNHEY and SVGEGT.

This chain uses TRBV27 with TRBJ1-1, with 8 bases lining up with TRBD1. Germline values: CDR1 MNHEY, CDR2 SMNVEV (reference sequence). The V gene end was trimmed by 9 bases and the J gene end by 4 bases; junction bases not matched to a gene: 4. The CDR3 is made up of 12 amino acids. As DNA, the CDR3 is TGTGCCAGTACCACAGGGGGCACTGAAGCTTTCTTT. Translated: CASTTGGTEAFF.

Only a few counts were recorded for this clone. V gene TRBV5-4 combines with J gene TRBJ2-1; D remains unclear. Per the germline V gene, CDR1 is SGHNT and CDR2 is YYREEE (reference sequence). The CDR3 is made up of 16 amino acids. V was shortened by 0 bases and J by 0 bases, with 10 bases between the two germline ends. Written as DNA, the CDR3 is TGTGCCAGCAGCTTGGGTGCCTCGAGCTCCTACAATGAGCAGTTCTTC. Translated, it gives CASSLGASSSYNEQFF.

This chain joins TRBV30 and TRBJ1-2, with 10 nucleotides matching TRBD1. The CDR3 is made up of 13 amino acids. Unmatched junction bases numbered 4, after V lost 8 bases and J lost 1 base. Germline V gene lookup returns CDR1 GTSNPN and CDR2 SVGIG (reference sequence). The CDR3 loop reads CAGRDRGNYGYTF. CDR3 bases: TGTGCCGGCCGGGACAGGGGTAACTATGGCTACACCTTC.

V usage is TRBV25-1 and J usage is TRBJ1-6, with 9 bases that match TRBD1. The CDR3 is 13 residues long. Trimming at V came to 8 bases and at J to 10 bases, leaving 6 bases not matched to a gene. CDR1 is MGHDK and CDR2 is SYGVNS in the germline V gene. The CDR3 DNA sequence: TGTGCCAGCGGGGGACAGGGTTTATCACCCCTCCACTTT. This translates into CASGGQGLSPLHF.

The chain carries TRBV2 and TRBJ2-1; D is perhaps TRBD2 (5 bases). The CDR3 sequence is 15 residues long. Trimming left V 6 bases short and J 1 base short, with 13 bases between. Per germline, CDR1 SNHLY and CDR2 FYNNEI. CDR3: CASSLGSLSYNEQFF. CDR3 coding DNA: TGTGCCAGCAGCCTTGGGAGCCTATCCTACAATGAGCAGTTCTTC.

The chain has TRBV29-1 and TRBJ2-7; D may be TRBD1 (5 bases). CDR1 and CDR2 from the germline V gene are SQVTM and ANQGSEA. CDR3 length equals 12 residues. Trimming took 1 base from V and 3 from J, leaving 7 bases between them. The CDR3 protein is CSVEGTSYEQYF. In DNA, the CDR3 is TGCAGCGTTGAAGGGACAAGCTACGAGCAGTACTTC.

The chain uses TRBV9 and TRBJ2-2, with D maybe TRBD1 (5 bases). V was trimmed by 3 bases and J by 5 bases, leaving 11 bases between them. The CDR3 is 14 amino acids. Germline V gene sequence: CDR1 SGDLS, CDR2 YYNGEE. CDR3 sequence: CASSGRGDTGELFF. The DNA for the CDR3 is TGTGCCAGCAGCGGTAGGGGTGATACCGGGGAGCTGTTTTTT.

The chain recombines TRBV5-4 with TRBJ2-1; TRBD1 matches at 11 bases. CDR1 and CDR2 (germline): SGHNT, YYREEE (reference sequence). Trimming at V came to 5 bases and at J to 6 bases, leaving 10 bases not matched to a gene. The CDR3 totals 16 residues. The CDR3 DNA sequence: TGTGCCAGCAGTTCCTCTACCGGGACAGGGGGCAATGAGCAGTTCTTC. Translating it yields CASSSSTGTGGNEQFF.

V usage is TRBV10-3 and J usage is TRBJ2-7; D gene unclear. Looked up from germline, CDR1 is ENHRY and CDR2 is SYGVKD. This CDR3 has 11 amino acids. V gave up 6 bases and J gave up 2 bases, with 5 bases separating them. The chain's CDR3 is CAISLAYEQYF. In nucleotides, the CDR3 is TGTGCCATCAGCCTCGCCTACGAGCAGTACTTC.

The V gene is TRBV7-3, the J gene TRBJ1-6; TRBD1 matches at 7 bases. Germline trimming cut 2 bases from V and 10 bases from J; bases unmatched to any gene: 8. The CDR3 extends over 15 amino acids. The germline V gene encodes CDR1 SGHTA and CDR2 FQGTGA. The CDR3 DNA reads as TGTGCCAGCAGCTTATTGGCAGAGGGACAGTCACCCCTCCACTTT. Its protein is CASSLLAEGQSPLHF.

The gene calls are TRBV19 and TRBJ1-6; 9 nucleotides match TRBD1. Germline CDR1 LNHDA, CDR2 SQIVND (reference sequence). V shed 4 bases and J 7 bases; nucleotides not matched to a gene: 8. The CDR3 contains 16 residues. Here the CDR3 DNA reads TGTGCCAGTAGTACCGGGACAGGGATGAGAAATTCACCCCTCCACTTT. Its translation: CASSTGTGMRNSPLHF.

The rearrangement links TRBV7-2 to TRBJ1-1, with a tentative D call TRBD1 (5 bases). Germline-derived CDR1 and CDR2 are SGHTA and FQGNSA. This CDR3 contains 15 residues. Trimming cost V 7 bases and J 1 base, with 16 bases left between them. CDR3 coding DNA: TGTGCCAGCACCCCAAAGGTAGGGGCGAACACTGAAGCTTTCTTT. This sequence encodes CASTPKVGANTEAFF.

This clone was recorded only once. The V and J genes are TRBV5-4 and TRBJ2-3; D not resolved. Germline-derived CDR1 and CDR2 are SGHNT and YYREEE (reference sequence). This CDR3 region has 12 residues. The V gene lost 7 bases and the J gene lost 5 bases, with 11 bases spanning the gap. The CDR3 region is CASRSRGDTQYF. The CDR3, as DNA: TGTGCCAGCCGCTCTCGAGGAGATACGCAGTATTTT.